This T cell receptor beta chain originates from a study of shared clonotypes between healthy human individuals. For every subset, genomic DNA was evenly distributed across several immunoSEQ plates. The table came from immunoSEQ multiplex PCR; TCRdb's copy has only in-frame clones and leaves some out. The sample includes over a million clones, around 97% of them seen just once. CDR1 and CDR2 from the germline V gene are SGHRS and YFSETQ. CDR3 length: 16 amino acids. V gave up 6 bases and J gave up 4 bases; unmatched junction bases: 6. This sequence was found in a man in his thirties or forties in good health. The chain uses TRBV5-1 and TRBJ2-1, with 14 nucleotides matching TRBD2. Sequenced material: naive CD4+ T cells sorted from blood. Regarding subset: CD45RA+ positively selected. CDR3 coding DNA: TGCGCCAGCAACTGGGGACTAGCGGGAGAGTACAATGAGCAGTTCTTC. This codes for CASNWGLAGEYNEQFF.